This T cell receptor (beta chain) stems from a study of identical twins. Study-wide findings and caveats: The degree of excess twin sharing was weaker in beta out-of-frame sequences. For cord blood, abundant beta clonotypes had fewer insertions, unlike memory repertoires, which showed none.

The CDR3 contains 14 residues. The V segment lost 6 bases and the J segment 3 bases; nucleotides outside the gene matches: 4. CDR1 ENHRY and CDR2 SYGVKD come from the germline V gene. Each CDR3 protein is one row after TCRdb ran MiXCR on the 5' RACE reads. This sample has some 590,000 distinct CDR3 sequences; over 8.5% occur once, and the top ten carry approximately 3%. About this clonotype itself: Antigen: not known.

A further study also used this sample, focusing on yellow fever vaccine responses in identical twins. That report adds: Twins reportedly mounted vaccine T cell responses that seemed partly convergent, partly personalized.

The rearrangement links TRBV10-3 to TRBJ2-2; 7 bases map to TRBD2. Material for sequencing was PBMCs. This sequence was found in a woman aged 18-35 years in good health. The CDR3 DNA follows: TGTGCCATCAGGGGAGGGACGCACACCGGGGAGCTGTTTTTT. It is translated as CAIRGGTHTGELFF.